This TCR beta chain was sequenced in a study of cytomegalovirus exposure and HLA in healthy donors. Study-wide findings and caveats: Some highly shared sequence variants likely arose as a pipeline artifact.

For this clone: What it binds is not known.

13 Jbeta primers and 60 Vbeta primers were used for the PCR. Assay: immunoSEQ multiplex PCR; the TCRdb copy retains only in-frame clones and omits some. The table lists around 170,000 clones, over 75% of them singletons. The sequence was collected from a man in his fifties in good health and CMV-seropositive. Source material: PBMCs.

The CDR3 DNA reads TGTGCCAGCAATGACAGCTGGCACTACGAGCAGTACTTC. Encoded protein: CASNDSWHYEQYF. This sequence joins TRBV28 and TRBJ2-7; weak D call: TRBD1 (5 bases). The CDR3 has 13 amino acids. Germline values: CDR1 MDHEN, CDR2 SYDVKM. Deletions cut 7 bases from V and 3 bases from J, with 13 bases between.